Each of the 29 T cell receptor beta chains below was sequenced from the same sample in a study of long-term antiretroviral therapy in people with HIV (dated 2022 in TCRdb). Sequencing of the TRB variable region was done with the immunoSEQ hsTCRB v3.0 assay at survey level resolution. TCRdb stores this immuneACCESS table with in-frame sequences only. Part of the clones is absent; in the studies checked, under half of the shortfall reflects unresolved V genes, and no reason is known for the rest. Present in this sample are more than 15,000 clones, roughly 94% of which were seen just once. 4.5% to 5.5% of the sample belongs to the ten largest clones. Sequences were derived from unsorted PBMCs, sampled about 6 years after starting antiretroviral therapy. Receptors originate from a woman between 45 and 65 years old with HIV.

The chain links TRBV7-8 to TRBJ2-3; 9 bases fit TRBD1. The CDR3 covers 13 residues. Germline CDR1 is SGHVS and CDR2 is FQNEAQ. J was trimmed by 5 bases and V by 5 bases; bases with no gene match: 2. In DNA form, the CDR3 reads TGTGCCAGCAGCAAGGGACAGGGAGATACGCAGTATTTT. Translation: CASSKGQGDTQYF.

The CDR3 DNA follows: TGTGCCAGCAGCAAACCGTTAGTCCTGACAGGGGGAGCCTACGAGCAGTACTTC. Residues: CASSKPLVLTGGAYEQYF. This chain joins TRBV21-1 and TRBJ2-7; TRBD1 was called by the table and not checked on the DNA. TRBV21-1 corresponds to a pseudogene. This CDR3 is built from 18 residues.

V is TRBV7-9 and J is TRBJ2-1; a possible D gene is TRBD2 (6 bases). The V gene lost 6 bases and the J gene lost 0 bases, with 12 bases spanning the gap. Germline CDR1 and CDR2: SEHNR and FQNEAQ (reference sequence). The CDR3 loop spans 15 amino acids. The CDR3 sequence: CASRFPGSSYNEQFF. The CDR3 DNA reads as TGTGCCAGCAGGTTCCCCGGGAGCTCCTACAATGAGCAGTTCTTC. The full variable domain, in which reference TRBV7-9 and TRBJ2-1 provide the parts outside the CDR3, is DTGVSQNPRHKITKRGQNVTFRCDPISEHNRLYWYRQTLGQGPEFLTYFQNEAQLEKSRLLSDRFSAERPKGSFSTLEIQRTEQGDSAMYLCASRFPGSSYNEQFFGPGTRLTVL.

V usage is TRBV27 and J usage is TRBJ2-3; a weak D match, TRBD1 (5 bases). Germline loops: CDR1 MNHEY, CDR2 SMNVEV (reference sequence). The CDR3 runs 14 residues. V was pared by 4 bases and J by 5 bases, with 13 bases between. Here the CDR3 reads CASSSFSGLDTQYF. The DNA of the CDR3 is TGTGCCAGCAGTTCCTTTTCAGGGTTAGATACGCAGTATTTT.

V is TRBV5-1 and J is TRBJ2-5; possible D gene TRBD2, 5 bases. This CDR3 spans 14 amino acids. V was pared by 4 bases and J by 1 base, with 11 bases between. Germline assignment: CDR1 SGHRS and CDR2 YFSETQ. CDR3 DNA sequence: TGCGCCAGCAGCACGGGATTTGGCCAAGAGACCCAGTACTTC. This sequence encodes CASSTGFGQETQYF.

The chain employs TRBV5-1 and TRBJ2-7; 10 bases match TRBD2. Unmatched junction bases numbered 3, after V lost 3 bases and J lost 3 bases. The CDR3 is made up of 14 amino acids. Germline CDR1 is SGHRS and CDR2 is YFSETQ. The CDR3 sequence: CASSSGTSDYEQYF. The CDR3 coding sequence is TGCGCCAGCAGCTCCGGGACTAGCGACTACGAGCAGTACTTC.

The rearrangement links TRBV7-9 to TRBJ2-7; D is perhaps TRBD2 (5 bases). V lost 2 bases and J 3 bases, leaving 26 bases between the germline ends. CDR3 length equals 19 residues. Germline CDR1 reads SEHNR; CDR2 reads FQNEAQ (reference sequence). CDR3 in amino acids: CASSLILTDGERPLYEQYF. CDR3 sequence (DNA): TGTGCCAGCAGCTTAATCCTCACGGACGGGGAGCGACCACTCTACGAGCAGTACTTC.

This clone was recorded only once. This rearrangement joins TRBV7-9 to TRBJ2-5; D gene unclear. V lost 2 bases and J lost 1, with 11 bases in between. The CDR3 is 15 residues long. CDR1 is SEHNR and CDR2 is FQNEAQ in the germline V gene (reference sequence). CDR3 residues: CASSLTQGFQETQYF. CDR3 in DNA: TGTGCCAGCAGCTTAACGCAAGGATTCCAAGAGACCCAGTACTTC.

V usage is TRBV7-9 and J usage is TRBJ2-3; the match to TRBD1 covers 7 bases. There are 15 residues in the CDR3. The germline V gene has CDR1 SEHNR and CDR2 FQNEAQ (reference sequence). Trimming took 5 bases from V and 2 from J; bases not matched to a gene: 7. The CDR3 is CASSPRTGHTDTQYF. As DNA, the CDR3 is TGTGCCAGCAGCCCCCGGACAGGCCACACAGATACGCAGTATTTT.

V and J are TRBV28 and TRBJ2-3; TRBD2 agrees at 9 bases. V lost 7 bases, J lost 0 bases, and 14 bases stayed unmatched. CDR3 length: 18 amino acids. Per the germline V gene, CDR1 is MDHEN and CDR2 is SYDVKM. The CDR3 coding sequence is TGTGCCAGCACCGGGACTAGCAGTCTCGGGGGGAGCACAGATACGCAGTATTTT. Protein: CASTGTSSLGGSTDTQYF.

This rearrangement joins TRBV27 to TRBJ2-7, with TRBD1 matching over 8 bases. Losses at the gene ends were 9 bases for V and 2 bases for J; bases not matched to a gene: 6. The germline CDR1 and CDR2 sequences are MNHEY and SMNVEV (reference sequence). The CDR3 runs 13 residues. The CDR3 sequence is CARETGDPYEQYF. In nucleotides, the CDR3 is TGTGCCAGGGAGACAGGGGACCCCTACGAGCAGTACTTC.

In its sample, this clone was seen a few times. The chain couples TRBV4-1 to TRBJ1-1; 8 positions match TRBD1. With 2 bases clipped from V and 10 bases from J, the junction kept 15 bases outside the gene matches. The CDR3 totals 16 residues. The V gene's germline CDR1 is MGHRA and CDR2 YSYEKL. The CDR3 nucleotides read TGCGCCAGCAGCCAAAAAGGCGGAGACAGGGGAAGAAGAGCTTTCTTT. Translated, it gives CASSQKGGDRGRRAFF.

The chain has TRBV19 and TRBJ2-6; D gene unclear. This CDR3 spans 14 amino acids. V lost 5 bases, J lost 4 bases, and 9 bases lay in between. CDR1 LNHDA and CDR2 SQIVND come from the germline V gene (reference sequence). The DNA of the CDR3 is TGTGCCAGTAGTCCCCTTTCCGGGGCCAACGTCCTGACTTTC. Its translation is CASSPLSGANVLTF.

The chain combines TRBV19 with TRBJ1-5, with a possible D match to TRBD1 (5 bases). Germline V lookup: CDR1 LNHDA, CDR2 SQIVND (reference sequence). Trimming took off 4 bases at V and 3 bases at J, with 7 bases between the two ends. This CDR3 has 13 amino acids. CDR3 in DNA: TGTGCCAGTAGTAGACAGCTCAATCAGCCCCAGCATTTT. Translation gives CASSRQLNQPQHF.

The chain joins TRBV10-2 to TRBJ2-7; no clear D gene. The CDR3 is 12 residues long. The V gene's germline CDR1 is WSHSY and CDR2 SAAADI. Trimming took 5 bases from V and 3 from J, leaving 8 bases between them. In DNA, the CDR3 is TGCGCCAGCAGTCTGGTCCTCTACGAGCAGTACTTC. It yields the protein CASSLVLYEQYF.

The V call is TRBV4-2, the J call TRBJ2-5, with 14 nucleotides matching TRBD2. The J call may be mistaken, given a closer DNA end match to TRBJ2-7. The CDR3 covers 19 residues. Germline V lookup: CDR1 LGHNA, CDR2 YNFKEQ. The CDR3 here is CASSQDHRRGLAGVYEQYF. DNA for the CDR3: TGTGCCAGCAGCCAAGATCACAGGAGGGGACTAGCGGGAGTATACGAGCAGTACTTC.

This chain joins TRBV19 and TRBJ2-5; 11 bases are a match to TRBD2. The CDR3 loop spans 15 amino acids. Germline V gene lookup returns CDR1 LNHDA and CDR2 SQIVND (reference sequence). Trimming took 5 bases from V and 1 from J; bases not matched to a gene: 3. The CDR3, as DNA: TGTGCCAGTAGTTCCGGACTAGCGGGCCAAGAGACCCAGTACTTC. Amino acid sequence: CASSSGLAGQETQYF.

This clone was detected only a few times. The CDR3 DNA reads as TGTGCCAGCAGCCCAACAGGAGGAGGGAAAGGCTACGAGCAGTACTTC. This gives the protein CASSPTGGGKGYEQYF. The chain recombines TRBV7-9 with TRBJ2-7; D perhaps matches TRBD2 (6 bases). Trimming took off 5 bases at V and 3 bases at J, with 20 bases between the two ends. The CDR3 runs to 16 residues. The germline V gene encodes CDR1 SEHNR and CDR2 FQNEAQ (reference sequence). Full variable domain (rest looked up from reference TRBV7-9 and TRBJ2-7): DTGVSQNPRHKITKRGQNVTFRCDPISEHNRLYWYRQTLGQGPEFLTYFQNEAQLEKSRLLSDRFSAERPKGSFSTLEIQRTEQGDSAMYLCASSPTGGGKGYEQYFGPGTRLTVT.

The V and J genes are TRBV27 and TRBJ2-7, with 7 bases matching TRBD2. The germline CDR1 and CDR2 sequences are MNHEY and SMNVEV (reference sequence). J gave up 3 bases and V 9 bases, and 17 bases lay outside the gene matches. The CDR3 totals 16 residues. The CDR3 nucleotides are TGTGCCAGTACTTCCCGGGACTCCGGGAGGAACTACGAGCAGTACTTC. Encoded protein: CASTSRDSGRNYEQYF.

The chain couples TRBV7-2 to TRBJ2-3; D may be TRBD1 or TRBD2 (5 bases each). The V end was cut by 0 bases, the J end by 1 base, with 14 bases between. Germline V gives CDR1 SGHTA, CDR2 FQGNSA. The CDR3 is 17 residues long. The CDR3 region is CASSLAGTAFRTDTQYF. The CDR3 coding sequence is TGTGCCAGCAGCTTAGCCGGGACGGCCTTCCGCACAGATACGCAGTATTTT.

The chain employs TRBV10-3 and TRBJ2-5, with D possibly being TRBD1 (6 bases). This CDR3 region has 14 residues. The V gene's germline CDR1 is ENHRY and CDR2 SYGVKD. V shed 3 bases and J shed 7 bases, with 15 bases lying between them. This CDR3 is CAISDQTGPGTQYF. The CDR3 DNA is TGTGCCATCAGTGATCAGACAGGACCAGGGACCCAGTACTTC.

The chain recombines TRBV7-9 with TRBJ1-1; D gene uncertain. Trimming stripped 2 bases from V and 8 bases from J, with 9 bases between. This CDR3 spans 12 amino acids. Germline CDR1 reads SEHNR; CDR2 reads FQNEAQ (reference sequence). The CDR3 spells CASSLLGKEAFF. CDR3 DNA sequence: TGTGCCAGCAGCTTACTGGGTAAGGAAGCTTTCTTT.

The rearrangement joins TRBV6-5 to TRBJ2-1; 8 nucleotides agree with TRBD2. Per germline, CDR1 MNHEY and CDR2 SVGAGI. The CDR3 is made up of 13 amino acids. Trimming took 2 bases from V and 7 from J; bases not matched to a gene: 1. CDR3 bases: TGTGCCAGCAGTTACGGCGGGAGGAATGAGCAGTTCTTC. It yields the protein CASSYGGRNEQFF.

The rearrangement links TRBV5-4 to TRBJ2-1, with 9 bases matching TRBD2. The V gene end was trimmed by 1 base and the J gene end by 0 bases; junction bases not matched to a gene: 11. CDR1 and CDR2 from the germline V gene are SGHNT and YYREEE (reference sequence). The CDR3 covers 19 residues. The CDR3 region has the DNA TGTGCCAGCAGCTTGTTGGGACTAGCTTCGGGGAGCTCCTACAATGAGCAGTTCTTC. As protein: CASSLLGLASGSSYNEQFF.

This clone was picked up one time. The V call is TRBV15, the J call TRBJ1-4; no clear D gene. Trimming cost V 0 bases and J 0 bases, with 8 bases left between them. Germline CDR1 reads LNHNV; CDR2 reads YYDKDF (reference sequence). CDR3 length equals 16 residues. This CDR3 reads CATSRDASATNEKLFF. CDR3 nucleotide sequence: TGTGCCACCAGCAGAGATGCCAGTGCAACTAATGAAAAACTGTTTTTT.

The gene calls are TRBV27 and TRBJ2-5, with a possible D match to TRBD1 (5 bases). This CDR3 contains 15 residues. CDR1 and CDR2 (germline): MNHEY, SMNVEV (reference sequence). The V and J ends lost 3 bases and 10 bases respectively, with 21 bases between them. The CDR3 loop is CASSFTGPGVFVQYF. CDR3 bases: TGTGCCAGCAGTTTTACAGGCCCCGGCGTGTTCGTCCAGTACTTC.

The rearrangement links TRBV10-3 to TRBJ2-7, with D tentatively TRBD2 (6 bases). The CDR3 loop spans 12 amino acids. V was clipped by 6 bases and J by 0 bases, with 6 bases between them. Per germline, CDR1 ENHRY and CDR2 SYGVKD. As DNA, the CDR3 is TGTGCCATCAGGCGGGACTCCTACGAGCAGTACTTC. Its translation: CAIRRDSYEQYF.

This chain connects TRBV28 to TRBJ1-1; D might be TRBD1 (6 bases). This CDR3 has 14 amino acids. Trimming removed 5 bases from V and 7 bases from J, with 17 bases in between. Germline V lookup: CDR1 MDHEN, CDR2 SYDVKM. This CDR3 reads CASSLTGPKSEAFF. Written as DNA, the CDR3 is TGTGCCAGCAGTCTTACAGGGCCCAAAAGTGAAGCTTTCTTT.

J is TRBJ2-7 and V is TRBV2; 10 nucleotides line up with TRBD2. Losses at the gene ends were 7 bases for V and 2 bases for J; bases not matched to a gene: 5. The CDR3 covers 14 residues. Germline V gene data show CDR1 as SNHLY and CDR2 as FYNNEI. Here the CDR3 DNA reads TGTGCCAGCAAAGAGCGGGAGGGCCCCTACGAGCAGTACTTC. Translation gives CASKEREGPYEQYF.